This T cell receptor (beta chain) was captured by sequencing in a study of CD8 T cells in Susac syndrome. RNA was extracted with the RNeasy kit, and a quantity of roughly 0.45 to 1 ug was reverse transcribed using random hexamers. MiXCR was run by TCRdb on the immunoSEQ multiplex PCR reads, yielding one entry per CDR3 protein. Of more than 110,000 distinct CDR3 sequences listed, around 95% are singletons. Study conclusions and caveats: The Susac syndrome CD4+ T cell repertoires displayed no clonal expansion. The study conceded that relatively few individuals underwent its TCR sequencing and HLA analysis.

The V gene lost 3 bases and the J gene lost 4 bases, with 13 bases spanning the gap. The CDR3 is 15 amino acids. Germline V lookup: CDR1 MGHDK, CDR2 SYGVNS. Patients with Susac syndrome met diagnostic criteria that were recently defined for definite or probable disease. Negative isolation yielded the CD8+ and CD4+ T cells, while FACS enriched the TEMRA cells. Remarks on this clonotype: Its antigen is not known.

V gene TRBV25-1 combines with J gene TRBJ2-1; no clear D gene. The origin of this receptor is a human donor with Susac syndrome. Sample: CD4+ T cells from PBMCs. The DNA for the CDR3 is TGTGCCAGCAGTGAGAACGGACCTCAGTACAATGAGCAGTTCTTC. Residues: CASSENGPQYNEQFF.